The entry below describes one TCR beta chain. This sample was taken from a study of blood T cell repertoires in COVID-19. Original processing methods: Reference gene primer amplification gave nucleated cell count estimates. TCRdb's table, derived via immunoSEQ multiplex PCR, lists solely in-frame clones and lacks some. V, J and clone size derive from that table, while D and trimming were established from the DNA sequence. The data hold around 150,000 clones, with about 88% observed a single time. The CDR3 is 16 residues long. Unmatched junction bases numbered 9, after V lost 3 bases and J lost 3 bases. From germline, CDR1 is PRHDT and CDR2 FYEKMQ (reference sequence).

This sequence joins TRBV13 and TRBJ2-7, with 9 bases that match TRBD1. Specimen: peripheral blood. The clonotype was recovered from a human donor with COVID-19, enrolled during active disease. The donor label of this sample is uncertain. Here the CDR3 reads CASSLGTGLLDYEQYF. For the CDR3, the DNA is TGTGCCAGCAGCTTGGGGACAGGGCTATTGGACTACGAGCAGTACTTC.